The 7 T cell receptor beta chains given below trace back to one sample, sequenced in a study of T cells after yellow fever vaccination (dated by TCRdb to 2018 to 2020). The intended sense of this specimen's treatment or condition label: live attenuated yellow fever vaccine strain. The library was generated by 5' RACE. Sequenced on an Illumina HiSeq 2500. TCRdb trimmed public reads at Q25 via fastp, called clones via MiXCR and kept in-frame beta chains. Duplicate CDR3 protein sequences are folded into a single record with the most common DNA and genes. The sample data list 620,000 or so distinct CDR3 sequences, and 17% of these were observed just once. The ten largest clones add up to roughly 17% of the sample. The source was PBMCs, collected less than 6 days after the first yellow fever vaccination. The receptor set was obtained from a man younger than 35 who received the YFV17D yellow fever vaccine.

The chain combines TRBV6-5 with TRBJ2-3, with D possibly called TRBD1 or TRBD2 (6 bases each). This CDR3 is 15 amino acids long. Deletions cut 2 bases from V and 4 bases from J, with 13 bases between. Germline assignment: CDR1 MNHEY and CDR2 SVGAGI. The CDR3 region has the DNA TGTGCCAGCAGTTACCAGGGGAGGATTGCAGATACGCAGTATTTT. This translates into CASSYQGRIADTQYF.

This clonotype was seen more than once but under ten times. V gene TRBV29-1 combines with J gene TRBJ2-2; no definite D call. V shed 2 bases and J shed 7 bases, with 11 bases lying between them. Germline values: CDR1 SQVTM, CDR2 ANQGSEA. This CDR3 is 13 amino acids long. The CDR3 loop is CSVEHGYHGELFF. As DNA, the CDR3 is TGCAGCGTTGAACATGGGTACCACGGGGAGCTGTTTTTT.

This CDR3 reads CASSVGQGWAGELFF. The CDR3 coding sequence is TGTGCCAGCAGCGTAGGGCAGGGGTGGGCCGGGGAGCTGTTTTTT. The chain employs TRBV9 and TRBJ2-2, with D perhaps matching TRBD1 (6 bases). CDR3 length: 15 residues. Germline V gives CDR1 SGDLS, CDR2 YYNGEE. V lost 0 bases and J 6 bases, leaving 12 bases between the germline ends.

The rearrangement links TRBV6-1 to TRBJ2-5; D is possibly TRBD1 or TRBD2 (5 bases each). The CDR3 has 15 amino acids. CDR1 and CDR2 from the germline V gene are MNHNS and SASEGT. V gave up 6 bases and J gave up 1 base, with 15 bases separating them. The CDR3 DNA reads TGTGCCAGCAGGGGACGCTGGGCGGTCCAAGAGACCCAGTACTTC. Translated, it gives CASRGRWAVQETQYF.

This clonotype was counted between two and nine times. The chain is built from TRBV20-1 and TRBJ2-1; 8 nucleotides line up with TRBD2. Germline V gives CDR1 DFQATT, CDR2 SNEGSKA (reference sequence). This CDR3 contains 14 residues. V lost 6 bases, J lost 7 bases, and 11 bases stayed unmatched. The CDR3 nucleotides read TGCAGTGCCCTCGGGGTAGCGGGGAATAATGAGCAGTTCTTC. This encodes CSALGVAGNNEQFF.

This chain connects TRBV24-1 to TRBJ2-2; unclear D gene. Germline values: CDR1 KGHDR, CDR2 SFDVKD. The CDR3 is made up of 13 amino acids. The V gene lost 4 bases and the J gene lost 5 bases, with 7 bases spanning the gap. This CDR3 is CATSEGKTGELFF. The CDR3 nucleotides read TGTGCCACCAGTGAGGGGAAAACCGGGGAGCTGTTTTTT.

This chain connects TRBV5-4 to TRBJ1-3; 9 positions agree with TRBD1. Per germline, CDR1 SGHNT and CDR2 YYREEE (reference sequence). The CDR3 covers 18 residues. Unmatched junction bases numbered 10, after V lost 3 bases and J lost 0 bases. The CDR3 DNA is TGTGCCAGCAGCTACAGTGACAGGGGGTATTCCTCTGGAAACACCATATATTTT. Its translation: CASSYSDRGYSSGNTIYF. Together with reference TRBV5-4 and TRBJ1-3, the CDR3 gives the full variable domain: ETGVTQSPTHLIKTRGQQVTLRCSSQSGHNTVSWYQQALGQGPQFIFQYYREEENGRGNFPPRFSGLQFPNYSSELNVNALELDDSALYLCASSYSDRGYSSGNTIYFGEGSWLTVV.